This TCR beta chain is from a study of blood T cell repertoires in COVID-19. Whole-study context: Both acute and convalescent COVID-19 samples were obtained from the United States, Italy and Spain. T cells, B-cell-depleted T cells, or PBMCs supplied cDNA or gDNA.

Per the original methods: Amplification from reference gene primers served as the basis for estimated nucleated cell counts. Some clones are missing from TCRdb's copy, which holds only in-frame ones; the method was immunoSEQ multiplex PCR. V, J and clone size are those of that table, while D and trimming were read from the DNA. The sample has 95,000 to 100,000 clones, about 90% seen once. The source is a man aged 50-59 years with acute or convalescent COVID-19. What was sequenced was peripheral blood.

CDR3 sequence (DNA): TGTGCCAGCAGCCCCCTACCCTCTGGAAACACCATATATTTT. It translates to CASSPLPSGNTIYF. The rearrangement uses TRBV7-6 and TRBJ1-3, with D unclear. The CDR3 runs 14 residues. Trimming took off 5 bases at V and 0 bases at J, with 8 bases between the two ends. Per germline, CDR1 SGHVS and CDR2 FNYEAQ.